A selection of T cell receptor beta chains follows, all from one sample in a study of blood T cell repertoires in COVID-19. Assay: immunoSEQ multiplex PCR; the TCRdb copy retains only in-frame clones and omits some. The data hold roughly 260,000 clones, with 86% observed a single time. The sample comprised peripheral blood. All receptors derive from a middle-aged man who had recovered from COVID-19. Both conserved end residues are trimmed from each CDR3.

AVGGGERSNQPQH	TRBJ1-5	TRBV10-3	13
ASSVATGTEAF	TRBJ1-1	TRBV9	11
ASSESVASTDTQY	TRBJ2-3	TRBV10-1	13
ATSDRAGTGSQQPQH	TRBJ1-5	TRBV24-1	15
ASSAGQGKETQY	TRBJ2-5	TRBV5-4	12
ASRGLAGPGDTQY	TRBJ2-3	TRBV9	13
AISDRLSGDGYT	TRBJ1-2	TRBV10-3	12
ASSSTLLRRGAKNIQY	TRBJ2-4	TRBV21-1	16
ASQLTEAYGYT	TRBJ1-2	TRBV19	11
ASTRGAVSNQPQH	TRBJ1-5	TRBV5-8	13
SASKTAGNTIY	TRBJ1-3	TRBV20-1	11
ASSPAYRSRTGELF	TRBJ2-2	TRBV3-1/TRBV3-2	14
ASSYEGLSYEQY	TRBJ2-7	TRBV6-2/TRBV6-3	12
ASRPRGDRGNQPQH	TRBJ1-5	TRBV19	14
ASSLVGLHTGELF	TRBJ2-2	TRBV7-8	13
ASSYAASGRYEQY	TRBJ2-7	TRBV6-5	13
ASSIGRQGASYEQY	TRBJ2-7	TRBV19	14
ATSAGQGITGELF	TRBJ2-2	TRBV24-1	13
ASSTGIPDTQY	TRBJ2-3	TRBV19	11
ATSRDTGLRGGDNSPLH	TRBJ1-6	TRBV15	17
ASSFDYGYT	TRBJ1-2	TRBV5-4	9
ASSLLGEKLF	TRBJ1-4	TRBV5-8	10
ASSKDSLGTEAF	TRBJ1-1	TRBV5-1	12
ASSYSVLEGGYT	TRBJ1-2	TRBV6-5	12
ASRQGGKTQY	TRBJ2-5	TRBV3-1/TRBV3-2	10
ASSPRQMGTEQY	TRBJ2-3	TRBV13	12
ASSRSGGAHEQY	TRBJ2-7	TRBV6-5	12
ASSPRSETQY	TRBJ2-5	TRBV7-8	10
AVGGESPNQPQH	TRBJ1-5	TRBV27	12
ASSPSGSGNTIY	TRBJ1-3	TRBV9	12
ASSRWPADTDTQY	TRBJ2-3	TRBV11-3	13
ATSRERSSSYNEQF	TRBJ2-1	TRBV15	14
ATSQSRNTEAF	TRBJ1-1	TRBV15	11
ASSYGSAGVIKTNTEAF	TRBJ1-1	TRBV6-2/TRBV6-3	17
ASSIFSQGAWHTGELF	TRBJ2-2	TRBV19	16
ASSLGQYNEKLF	TRBJ1-4	TRBV5-1	12
ASSYIWGRQPQH	TRBJ1-5	TRBV6-2/TRBV6-3	12
ASSHSRGTSGTGELF	TRBJ2-2	TRBV7-2	15
ASSGGLGGYT	TRBJ1-2	TRBV9	10
ATSTGMGQPQH	TRBJ1-5	TRBV7-6	11
ASSPTGLGYT	TRBJ1-2	TRBV6-2/TRBV6-3	10
ASSYFEGEGSPLH	TRBJ1-6	TRBV6-5	13
ASRGQGVSYEQY	TRBJ2-7	TRBV6-6	12
ASSPDGYEQY	TRBJ2-7	TRBV7-3	10
ASSFRGPVGNTIY	TRBJ1-3	TRBV6-5	13
ASSPSLETQY	TRBJ2-5	TRBV7-9	10
ASSKAKAGIQY	TRBJ2-4	TRBV10-1	11
ASSEPGQGDYEQY	TRBJ2-7	TRBV25-1	13
ASSSTSGVQETQY	TRBJ2-5	TRBV7-7	13
ASSLVRGGNNEQF	TRBJ2-1	TRBV13	13
ASSLAAGRVTDTQY	TRBJ2-3	TRBV7-2	14
ASSGQGAPGNTIY	TRBJ1-3	TRBV10-2	13
ASSLRKEGEQY	TRBJ2-7	TRBV7-9	11
ASSFAGINGGNTIY	TRBJ1-3	TRBV5-1	14
ASSLRNSGARLVGTQY	TRBJ2-5	TRBV3-1/TRBV3-2	16